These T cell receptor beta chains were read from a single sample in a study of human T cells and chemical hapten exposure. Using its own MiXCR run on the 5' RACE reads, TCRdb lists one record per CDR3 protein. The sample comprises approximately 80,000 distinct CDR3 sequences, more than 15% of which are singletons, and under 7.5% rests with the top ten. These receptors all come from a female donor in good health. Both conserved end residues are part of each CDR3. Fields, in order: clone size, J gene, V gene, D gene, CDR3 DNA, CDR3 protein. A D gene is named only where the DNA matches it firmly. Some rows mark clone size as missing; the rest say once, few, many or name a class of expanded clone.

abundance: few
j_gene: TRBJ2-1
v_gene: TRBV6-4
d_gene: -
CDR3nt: TGTGCCAGCAGTGGATTCGAGGGAAGCAATGAGCAGTTCTTC
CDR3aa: CASSGFEGSNEQFF

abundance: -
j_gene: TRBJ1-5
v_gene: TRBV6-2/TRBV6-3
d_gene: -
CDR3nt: TGTGCCAGCAGTTACTCGATTCGTGGGGGCGGACGGGCAGGGCAGCATTTT
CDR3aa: CASSYSIRGGGRAGQHF

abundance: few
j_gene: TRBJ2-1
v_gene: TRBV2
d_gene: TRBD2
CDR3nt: TGTGCCAGCAGTGAAAGGCTAGCGGGACACAATGAGCAGTTCTTC
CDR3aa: CASSERLAGHNEQFF

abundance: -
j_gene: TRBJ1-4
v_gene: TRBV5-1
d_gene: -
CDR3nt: TGCGCCAGCAGCCGGGGAGGAAATGAAAAACTGTTTTTT
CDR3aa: CASSRGGNEKLFF

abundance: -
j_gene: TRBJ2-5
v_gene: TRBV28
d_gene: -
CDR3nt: TGTGCCAGCTTTTCCCGGGGGACCGGAGAGACCCAGTACTTC
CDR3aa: CASFSRGTGETQYF

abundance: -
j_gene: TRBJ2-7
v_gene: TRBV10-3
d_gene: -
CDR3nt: TGTGCCATCAGTGAGTCAAGGGCATCCTACGAGCAGTACTTC
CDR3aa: CAISESRASYEQYF

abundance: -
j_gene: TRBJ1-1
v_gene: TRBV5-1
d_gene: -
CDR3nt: TGCGCCAGCAGCCCGACGACGCCTAACACTGAAGCTTTCTTT
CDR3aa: CASSPTTPNTEAFF

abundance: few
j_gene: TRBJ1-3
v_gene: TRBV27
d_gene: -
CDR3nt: TGTGCCAGCAAGAGTATCGGGGGAAACACCATATATTTT
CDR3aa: CASKSIGGNTIYF

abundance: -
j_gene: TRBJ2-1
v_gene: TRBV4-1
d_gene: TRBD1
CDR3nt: TGCGCCAGCAGCCAAGATCCGGGACAGGGGGCAAATGAGCAGTTCTTC
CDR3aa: CASSQDPGQGANEQFF

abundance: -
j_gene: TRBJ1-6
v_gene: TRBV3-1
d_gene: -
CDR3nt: TGTGCCAGCAGCCAGAGAGATTCACCCCTCCACTTT
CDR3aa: CASSQRDSPLHF

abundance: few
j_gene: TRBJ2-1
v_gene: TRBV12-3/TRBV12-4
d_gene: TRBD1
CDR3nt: TGTGCCAGCAGTTTTGATTGGACAGGGGGCAGTGAGCAGTTCTTC
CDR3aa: CASSFDWTGGSEQFF

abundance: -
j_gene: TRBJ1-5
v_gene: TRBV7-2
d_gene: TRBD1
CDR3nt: TGTGCCAGCAGCCAGACAGGGGTCCCTTTCCCCCAGCATTTT
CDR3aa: CASSQTGVPFPQHF

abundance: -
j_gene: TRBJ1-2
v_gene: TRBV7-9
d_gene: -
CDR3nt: TGTGCCAGCAGCTTAGTTCCAGTTCTCTATGGCTACACCTTC
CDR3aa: CASSLVPVLYGYTF

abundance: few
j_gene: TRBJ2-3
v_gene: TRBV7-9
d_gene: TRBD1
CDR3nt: TGTGCCAGCAGGGACAGGATCGGCGCAGATACGCAGTATTTT
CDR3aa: CASRDRIGADTQYF

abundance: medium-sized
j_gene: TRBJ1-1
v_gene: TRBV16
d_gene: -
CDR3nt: TGTGCCAGCAGCACCCATCCCGGCAGTCCGAACACTGAAGCTTTCTTT
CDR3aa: CASSTHPGSPNTEAFF

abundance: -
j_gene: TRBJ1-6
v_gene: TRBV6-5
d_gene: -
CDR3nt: TGTGCCAGCAGGGACGATTCCCTCAGCTCCTATAATTCACCCCTCCACTTT
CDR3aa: CASRDDSLSSYNSPLHF

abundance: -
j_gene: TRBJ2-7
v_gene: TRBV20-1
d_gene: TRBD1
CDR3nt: TGCAGTGCTAGAGCTCGGACAGGGGGCTCCGAGCAGTACTTC
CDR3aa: CSARARTGGSEQYF

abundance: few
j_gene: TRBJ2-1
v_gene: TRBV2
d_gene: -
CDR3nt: TGTGCCAGCGGGACGTACGGAGACTACAATGAGCAGTTCTTC
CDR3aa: CASGTYGDYNEQFF

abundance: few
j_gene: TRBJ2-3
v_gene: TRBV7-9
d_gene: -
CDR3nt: TGTGCCAGCACCACTATTAGTCCAGATACGCAGTATTTT
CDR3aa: CASTTISPDTQYF

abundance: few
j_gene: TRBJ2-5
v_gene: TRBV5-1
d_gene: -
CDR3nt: TGCGCCAGCAGCTTCACTGTACTGTACCAAGAGACCCAGTACTTC
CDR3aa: CASSFTVLYQETQYF

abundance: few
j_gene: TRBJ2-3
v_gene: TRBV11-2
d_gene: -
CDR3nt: TGTGCCAGCAGCTTAGGAGGGTCCAGACGCACAGATACGCAGTATTTT
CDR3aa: CASSLGGSRRTDTQYF

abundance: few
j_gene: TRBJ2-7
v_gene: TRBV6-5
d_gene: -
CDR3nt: TGTGCCAGCAGTTCCCGAGGGCACTCCTACGAGCAGTACTTC
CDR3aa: CASSSRGHSYEQYF

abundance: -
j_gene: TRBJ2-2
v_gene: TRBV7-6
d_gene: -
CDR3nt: TGTGCCAGCAGCACAACGAACACCGGGGAGCTGTTTTTT
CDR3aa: CASSTTNTGELFF

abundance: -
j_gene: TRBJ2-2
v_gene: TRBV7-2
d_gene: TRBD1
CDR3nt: TGTGCCAGCAGCTGGGGACAGGGTGACACCGGGGAGCTGTTTTTT
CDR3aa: CASSWGQGDTGELFF

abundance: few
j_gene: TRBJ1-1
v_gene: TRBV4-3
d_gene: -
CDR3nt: TGCGCCAGCAGCCCTTACGGGTCAGTGCAGAACACTGAAGCTTTCTTT
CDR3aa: CASSPYGSVQNTEAFF

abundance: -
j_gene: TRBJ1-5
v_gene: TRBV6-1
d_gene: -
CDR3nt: TGTGCCAGCACATTGGGCCCAGGGTATCAGCCCCAGCATTTT
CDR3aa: CASTLGPGYQPQHF

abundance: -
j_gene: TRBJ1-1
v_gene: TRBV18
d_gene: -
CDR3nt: TGTGCCAGCTCACCATCAGAGCCGGGGGCTGAAGCTTTCTTT
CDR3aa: CASSPSEPGAEAFF

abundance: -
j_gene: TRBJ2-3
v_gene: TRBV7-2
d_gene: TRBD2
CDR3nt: TGTGCCAGCAGCTACAGACTAGCGGGGGCCCATTTCACAGATACGCAGTATTTT
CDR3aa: CASSYRLAGAHFTDTQYF

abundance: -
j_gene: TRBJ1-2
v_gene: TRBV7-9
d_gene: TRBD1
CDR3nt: TGTGCCAGCAGCTTTCTGTATGCTGCACAGGGGGCGGGAGGCTACACCTTC
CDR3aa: CASSFLYAAQGAGGYTF

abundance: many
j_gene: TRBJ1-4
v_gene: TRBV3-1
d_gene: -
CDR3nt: TGTGCCAGCAGCCCACGTTGGACCAGGCAGCCTACTGAGGGATCAACTAATGAAAAACTGTTTTTT
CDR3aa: CASSPRWTRQPTEGSTNEKLFF

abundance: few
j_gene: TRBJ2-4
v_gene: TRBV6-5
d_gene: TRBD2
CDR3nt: TGTGCCAGCAGTCGCCCCGCCGGACTAGCGGGGGGTCCGGGGTCCAAAAACATTCAGTACTTC
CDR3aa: CASSRPAGLAGGPGSKNIQYF

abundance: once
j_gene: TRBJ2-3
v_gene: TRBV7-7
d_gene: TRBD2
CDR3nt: TGTGCTAGCAGCTCCGGACTAGCGGGCACAAATACGCAGTATTTT
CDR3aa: CASSSGLAGTNTQYF

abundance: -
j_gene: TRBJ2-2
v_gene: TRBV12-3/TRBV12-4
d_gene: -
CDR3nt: TGTGCCAGCAGGATAGGCTCGAACACCGGGGAGCTGTTTTTT
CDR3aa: CASRIGSNTGELFF

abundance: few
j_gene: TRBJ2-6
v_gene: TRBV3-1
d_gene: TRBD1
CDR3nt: TGTGCCAGCAGCCCCCGACAGGGGGTATCCTCTGGGGCCAACGTCCTGACTTTC
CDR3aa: CASSPRQGVSSGANVLTF

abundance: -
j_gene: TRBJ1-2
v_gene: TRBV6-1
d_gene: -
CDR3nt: TGTGCCAGCCAGGGGATACTAAACTATGGCTACACCTTC
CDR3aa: CASQGILNYGYTF

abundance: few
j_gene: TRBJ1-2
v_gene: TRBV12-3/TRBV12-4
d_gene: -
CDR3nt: TGTGCCAGCAGTTTATGGCCCGACGGGACCTATGGCTACACCTTC
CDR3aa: CASSLWPDGTYGYTF

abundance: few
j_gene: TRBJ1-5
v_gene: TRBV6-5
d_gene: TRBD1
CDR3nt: TGTGCCAGCAGTCGGACAGGGGAGGGTTGGCAGCCCCAGCATTTT
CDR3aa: CASSRTGEGWQPQHF

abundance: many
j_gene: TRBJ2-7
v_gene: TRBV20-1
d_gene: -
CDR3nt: TGCAGTGCTAGAAACACCCCCAGCGACGAGCAGTACTTC
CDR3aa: CSARNTPSDEQYF

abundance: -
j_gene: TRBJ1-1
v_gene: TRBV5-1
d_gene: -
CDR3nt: TGCGCCAGCAGCTTGGAGGCAGCCTACACTGAAGCTTTCTTT
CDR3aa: CASSLEAAYTEAFF

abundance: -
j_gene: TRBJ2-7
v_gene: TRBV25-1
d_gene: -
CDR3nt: TGTGCCAGCGCAAGGCAGGGGGGGGACGAGCAGTACTTC
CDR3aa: CASARQGGDEQYF

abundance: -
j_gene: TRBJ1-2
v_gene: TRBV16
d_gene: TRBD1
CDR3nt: TGTGCCAGCAGCCAGAGGGACAGGGCCGAAGGCTACACCTTC
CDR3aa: CASSQRDRAEGYTF

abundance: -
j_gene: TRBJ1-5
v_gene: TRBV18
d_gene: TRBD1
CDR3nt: TGTGCCAGCTCACAGGGGGCCCAGGGGGAGGGTAGCAATCAGCCCCAGCATTTT
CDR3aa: CASSQGAQGEGSNQPQHF

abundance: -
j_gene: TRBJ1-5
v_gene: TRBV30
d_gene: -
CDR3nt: TGTGCCTGGAGTCCGCTTGGGGACCCCAGGGCGCCCCAGCATTTT
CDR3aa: CAWSPLGDPRAPQHF

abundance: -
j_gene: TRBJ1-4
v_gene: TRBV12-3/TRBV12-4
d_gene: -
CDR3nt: TGTGCCAGCACCCACCCCCCCAACAGGGCGATGTCGGGGAAACTGTTTTTT
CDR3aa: CASTHPPNRAMSGKLFF

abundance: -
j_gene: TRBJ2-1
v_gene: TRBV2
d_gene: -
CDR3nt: TGTGCAACCCAGAAGTTGGCAATCTCCTACAATGAGCAGTTCTTC
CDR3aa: CATQKLAISYNEQFF

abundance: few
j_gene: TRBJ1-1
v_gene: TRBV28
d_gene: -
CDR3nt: TGTGCCAGCAGCGGGGGGGGGGTACGGGAAGCTTTCTTT
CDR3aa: CASSGGGVREAFF

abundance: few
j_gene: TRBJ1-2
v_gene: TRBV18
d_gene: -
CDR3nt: TGTGCCAGCTCACCACGCGGGGAAGCTAACTATGGCTACACCTTC
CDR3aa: CASSPRGEANYGYTF

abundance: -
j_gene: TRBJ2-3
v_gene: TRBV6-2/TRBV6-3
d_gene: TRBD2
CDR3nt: TGTGCCAGCAGTATAACTAGCGGGGGGGCCACAGATACGCAGTATTTT
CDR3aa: CASSITSGGATDTQYF

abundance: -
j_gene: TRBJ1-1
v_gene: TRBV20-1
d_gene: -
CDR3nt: TGCAGTGCTAGAGGAGGTAAGGGGACTGAAGCTTTCTTT
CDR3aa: CSARGGKGTEAFF

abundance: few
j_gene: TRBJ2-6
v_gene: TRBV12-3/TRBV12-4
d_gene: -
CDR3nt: TGTGCCAGCAGTTTCGCGGGATTTGGGGCCAACGTCCTGACTTTC
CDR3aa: CASSFAGFGANVLTF